This T cell receptor (beta chain) was captured in a study of low-dose radiotherapy and immunotherapy resistance in tumors (dated by TCRdb to 2022 to 2024). Broadly, across the study: Cohort 1 received 0.5 Gy per fraction every 2 weeks, with a prescribed total PTV dose of 6.5 Gy. Aspirin 300 mg was taken orally once daily by patients for four cycles, starting on cycle 1 day 1. Cohort 2 received 1 Gy per fraction every two weeks, with a total of 13 Gy over 26 weeks. The translational analysis covered eight patients: three from the first dose cohort and the first five from the second dose cohort. Patients were given nivolumab as a 240 mg flat dose every two weeks and ipilimumab at 1 mg/kg every six weeks, with both drugs delivered intravenously. Cyclophosphamide 200 mg/m2 was administered intravenously every two weeks, one day before each radiation and immunotherapy administration. No randomization into treatment groups was done for the people taking part in the trial.

This clonotype was seen repeatedly, ten times or more. This clone's antigen is unknown. Within one base of it there is no much larger clone, and no base qualities were kept. Instrument used: Illumina HiSeq 2500. First-strand cDNA was synthesized using Superscript III and a set of TRAV- and TRBV-specific primers, so that both TCRalpha and TCRbeta chains were covered. A roughly 20-cycle PCR with Phusion amplified the TCRs, pairing a constant-region primer with the adapter that was attached to the V primers. Amplification of the isolated mRNA was done with the MessageAmp II aRNA Amplification Kit, which involved a 16-hour in vitro transcription at 37 degrees C. mRNA for TCR sequencing was isolated with the Dynabeads mRNA DIRECT Purification Kit. Indexed Illumina adapters were added in a second approximately 26-cycle Phusion PCR, and the resulting products were purified with AMPure XP beads. On the study's bioinformatics: Using custom Perl scripts, TCR sequences that encoded the same protein were pooled, out-of-frame sequences were dropped, and the abundance of each clonotype was calculated. Any TCR sequence supported by only a single read was excluded from analysis. Among the metrics used to describe the repertoires were Shannon entropy, Gini index, clonality, richness, and the frequency of TCRs shared between repertoires. The public sequencing data were trimmed at Q25 with fastp and processed into clonotypes with MiXCR by TCRdb, which kept only in-frame beta chains. Identical CDR3 protein sequences are pooled into one entry, listed with their most common genes and DNA. The V and J calls and clone size come from TCRdb's table, not from the authors' own analysis. For this sample there are about 91,000 distinct CDR3 sequences; around 20% appear just once. Around 13% of the sample is held by the ten biggest clonotypes.

As encoded in the germline V gene (reference sequence), CDR1 is MNHEY while CDR2 is SMNVEV. V is clipped by 2 bases and J by 0 bases, and the sequence between their germline boundaries is 8 bases long. The CDR3 starts with the cysteine, ends with the phenylalanine, and has 15 residues. The sequence is cut down to CDR3 DNA, 45 bases in frame from base 1. This specimen's time point label, interpreted: after trial treatment. The meaning of the sample's treatment or condition label: LDRT plus nivolumab, ipilimumab, low-dose cyclophosphamide and aspirin (RACIN trial). The donors took part in RACIN, a single-arm, phase I, dose-escalation trial that combined nivolumab, ipilimumab, aspirin, low-dose cyclophosphamide and low-dose radiotherapy. Patients with advanced, TIL-negative solid tumors were considered eligible.

This specimen was PBMCs, taken after low-dose radiotherapy plus immunotherapy. The sequence was collected from a female donor with ovarian cancer. The chain uses TRBV27 and TRBJ2-1; the D gene cannot be resolved reliably. This receptor has the CDR3 CASSLLESSYNEQFF. In nucleotide form, the sequence is TGTGCCAGCAGTTTACTGGAGAGCTCCTACAATGAGCAGTTCTTC.